A single sample is the source of the 10 T cell receptor beta chains below, sequenced in a study of CD4 T cell repertoires in COVID-19. Sequencing was performed with immunoSEQ multiplex PCR; in TCRdb, only in-frame clones are kept and a portion is missing. The table shows tens of thousands of clones, with around four fifths occurring only once. The source material was CD4+ T cells from peripheral blood, sampled after recovery from COVID-19. The receptors originated from a human donor who had COVID-19.

The chain has TRBV7-9 and TRBJ1-2, with D maybe TRBD1 (5 bases). The CDR3 is 12 amino acids. CDR1 and CDR2 from the germline V gene are SEHNR and FQNEAQ (reference sequence). The V and J ends lost 5 bases and 7 bases respectively, with 11 bases between them. The CDR3: CASSAGLPGYTF. The DNA of the CDR3 is TGTGCCAGCAGCGCGGGGCTACCTGGCTACACCTTC.

The chain recombines TRBV6-2 or TRBV6-3 with TRBJ1-1, with D hard to call. The CDR3 sequence is 14 residues long. V lost 4 bases and J 5 bases, leaving 14 bases between the germline ends. CDR1 is MNHEY and CDR2 is SVGEGT in the germline V gene. This CDR3 reads CASSFRQSGTEAFF. Here the CDR3 DNA reads TGTGCCAGCAGTTTTAGACAAAGCGGAACTGAAGCTTTCTTT.

The chain links TRBV18 to TRBJ2-7, with D tentatively TRBD1 (6 bases). Germline CDR1 KGHSH, CDR2 LQKENI. The CDR3 covers 15 residues. V was trimmed by 6 bases and J by 5 bases, leaving 20 bases between them. CDR3: CASSAQMGAADEQYF. The CDR3 DNA follows: TGTGCCAGCTCCGCCCAGATGGGGGCGGCGGACGAGCAGTACTTC.

This clone was counted only a few times. The chain is built from TRBV19 and TRBJ2-2; D remains ambiguous. V gave up 2 bases and J gave up 0 bases, with 7 bases separating them. The germline CDR1 and CDR2 sequences are LNHDA and SQIVND (reference sequence). The CDR3 is 15 residues long. CDR3 nucleotides: TGTGCCAGTAGTATAACGGCCCCGAACACCGGGGAGCTGTTTTTT. This translates into CASSITAPNTGELFF.

The chain recombines TRBV30 with TRBJ2-1, with 8 bases identical to TRBD2. The CDR3 covers 15 residues. Trimming removed 3 bases from V and 3 bases from J; junction bases left unmatched: 7. Germline values: CDR1 GTSNPN, CDR2 SVGIG (reference sequence). The CDR3 nucleotides are TGTGCCTGGAGACTAGCGCTAGCGGGCTACAATGAGCAGTTCTTC. This codes for CAWRLALAGYNEQFF. Combining the CDR3 with reference TRBV30 and TRBJ2-1 gives the whole variable domain SQTIHQWPATLVQPVGSPLSLECTVEGTSNPNLYWYRQAAGRGLQLLFYSVGIGQISSEVPQNLSASRPQDRQFILSSKKLLLSDSGFYLCAWRLALAGYNEQFFGPGTRLTVL.

The V and J genes are TRBV6-2 or TRBV6-3 and TRBJ1-1; tentatively, D is TRBD1 (5 bases). The germline V gene has CDR1 MNHEY and CDR2 SVGEGT. The CDR3 loop spans 16 amino acids. Trimming took 10 bases from V and 3 from J, leaving 24 bases between them. CDR3 DNA sequence: TGTGCCACCAGCAATCCCGGGACCCGGTATGACACTGAAGCTTTCTTT. Amino acids: CATSNPGTRYDTEAFF.

The V call is TRBV19, the J call TRBJ1-4; unclear D gene. CDR3 length: 19 residues. Trimming took 5 bases from V and 0 from J, leaving 22 bases between them. CDR1 and CDR2 (germline): LNHDA, SQIVND (reference sequence). Written as DNA, the CDR3 is TGTGCCAGTAGTCCCCGGGGAGGGCGAAGCCTTGCAACTAATGAAAAACTGTTTTTT. Its protein is CASSPRGGRSLATNEKLFF.

This clone was seen a few times. The chain employs TRBV19 and TRBJ1-6; TRBD1 is a possible D gene (6 bases). V gave up 4 bases and J gave up 8 bases, with 18 bases separating them. The CDR3 runs to 16 residues. Germline assignment: CDR1 LNHDA and CDR2 SQIVND (reference sequence). CDR3: CASSTSTGRVDSPLHF. CDR3 sequence (DNA): TGTGCCAGTAGTACGTCGACAGGTCGGGTTGATTCACCCCTCCACTTT.

The V gene is TRBV3-1 (or the pseudogene TRBV3-2), the J gene TRBJ2-5; 7 bases fit TRBD2. J was trimmed by 7 bases and V by 1 base; bases with no gene match: 6. This CDR3 is built from 14 residues. Germline lookup yields CDR1 LGHDT and CDR2 YNNKEL (reference sequence). The CDR3 coding sequence is TGTGCCAGCAGCCAAGGAGGGGAGGGCGCGACCCAGTACTTC. Encoded protein: CASSQGGEGATQYF.

The chain links TRBV3-1 (or the pseudogene TRBV3-2) to TRBJ1-4, with 7 bases lining up with TRBD1. V was clipped by 4 bases and J by 10 bases; unmatched bases: 12. The CDR3 covers 15 residues. Germline V gene sequence: CDR1 LGHDT, CDR2 YNNKEL (reference sequence). The CDR3 bases are TGTGCCAGCAGCCGAGAAGACAGGGCAGTAGGAAAACTGTTTTTT. Translated: CASSREDRAVGKLFF.